This T cell receptor beta chain was identified in a study of Graves' ophthalmopathy and Graves' hyperthyroidism. This clonotype was seen ten or more times. The antigen is not known. CDR1 MNHNS and CDR2 SASEGT come from the germline V gene. The CDR3 runs to 14 residues. The junction had 6 bases not matched to a gene; V was cut back by 6 bases and J by 5 bases. The authors amplified TCR beta CDR3 regions, and they did so from RNA transcripts for repertoire sequencing. Second-round multiplex PCR followed a first-round RT-PCR using HTBI primers. TCRdb processed the multiplex PCR reads anew with MiXCR; each CDR3 protein has one entry. The repertoire holds roughly 480,000 distinct CDR3 sequences, around 14% seen once, with 9.8% in the top ten. Additional autoimmune diseases, uncontrolled infections, pregnancy or lactation disqualified patients. Broader study findings: Most expanded clonotypes from thyroid (those above 0.001 frequency) were also found in blood. At about 70% sensitivity and 72.22% specificity, the model predicted progression of the ophthalmopathy.

V and J are TRBV6-1 and TRBJ1-1; 10 nucleotides match TRBD1. Sequenced material: blood. The TCR comes from a woman aged 25 to 45 with Graves' ophthalmopathy. CDR3 loop: CASSQDRGWTEAFF. CDR3 DNA: TGTGCCAGCAGCCAGGACAGGGGGTGGACTGAAGCTTTCTTT.